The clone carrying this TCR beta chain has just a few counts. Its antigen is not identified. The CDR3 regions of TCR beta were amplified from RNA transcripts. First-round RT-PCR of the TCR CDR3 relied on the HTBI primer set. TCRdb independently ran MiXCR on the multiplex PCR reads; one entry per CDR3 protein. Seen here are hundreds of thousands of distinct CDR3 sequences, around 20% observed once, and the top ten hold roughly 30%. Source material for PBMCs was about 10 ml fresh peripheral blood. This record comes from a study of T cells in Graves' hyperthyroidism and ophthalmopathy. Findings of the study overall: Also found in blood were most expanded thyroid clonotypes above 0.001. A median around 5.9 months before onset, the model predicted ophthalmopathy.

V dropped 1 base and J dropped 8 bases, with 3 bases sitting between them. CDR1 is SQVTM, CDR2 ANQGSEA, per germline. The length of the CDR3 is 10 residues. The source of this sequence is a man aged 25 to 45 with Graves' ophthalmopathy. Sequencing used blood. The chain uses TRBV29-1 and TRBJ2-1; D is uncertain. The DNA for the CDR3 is TGCAGCGTTGAAGGGCATGAGCAGTTCTTC. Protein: CSVEGHEQFF.